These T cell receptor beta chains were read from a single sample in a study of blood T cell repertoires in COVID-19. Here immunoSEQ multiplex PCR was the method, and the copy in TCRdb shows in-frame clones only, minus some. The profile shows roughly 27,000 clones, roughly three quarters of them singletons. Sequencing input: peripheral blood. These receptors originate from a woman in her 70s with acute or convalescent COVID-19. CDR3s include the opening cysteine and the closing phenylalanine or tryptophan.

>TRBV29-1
CSVPADEQFF
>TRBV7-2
CASSLGIGQETQYF
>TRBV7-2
CASSLAPGSQETQYF
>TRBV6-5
CASSNTNYGYTF
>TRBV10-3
CAISAGLAGVGEQYF
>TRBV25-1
CASRREADIQYF
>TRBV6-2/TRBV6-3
CASSSQGGNQPQHF
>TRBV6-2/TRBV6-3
CASSFGWTGANYGYTF
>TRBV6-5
CASSYRGKDTEAFF
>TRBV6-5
CASNNRNTGELFF
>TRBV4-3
CASSQDQTSGTFF
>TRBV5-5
CASSFEVGLAGLEYF
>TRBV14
CASSLGTGVGYGYTF
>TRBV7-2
CASSALAGGGETQYF
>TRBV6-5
CASSSEAGPSTDTQYF
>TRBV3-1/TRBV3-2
CASSQITGSRELFF
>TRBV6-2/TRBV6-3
CASSLTSLAGAKSSYNEQFF
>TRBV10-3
CAIRGAFSTDTQYF
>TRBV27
CASSFTSSGSKYEQYF
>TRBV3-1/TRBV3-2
CASSQGRLFRNEQYF
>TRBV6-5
CASSYVDREETQYF
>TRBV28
CASSAPQGFTYNEQFF
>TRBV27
CASRGTQETQYF
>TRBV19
CASSRGQGKETQYF
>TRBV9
CASRRQGGTNYGYTF
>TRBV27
CASSSDTGGGETQYF
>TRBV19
CASSMGQGATGELFF
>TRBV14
CASSPIGVIDEQYF
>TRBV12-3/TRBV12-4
CASSTNTDTQYF